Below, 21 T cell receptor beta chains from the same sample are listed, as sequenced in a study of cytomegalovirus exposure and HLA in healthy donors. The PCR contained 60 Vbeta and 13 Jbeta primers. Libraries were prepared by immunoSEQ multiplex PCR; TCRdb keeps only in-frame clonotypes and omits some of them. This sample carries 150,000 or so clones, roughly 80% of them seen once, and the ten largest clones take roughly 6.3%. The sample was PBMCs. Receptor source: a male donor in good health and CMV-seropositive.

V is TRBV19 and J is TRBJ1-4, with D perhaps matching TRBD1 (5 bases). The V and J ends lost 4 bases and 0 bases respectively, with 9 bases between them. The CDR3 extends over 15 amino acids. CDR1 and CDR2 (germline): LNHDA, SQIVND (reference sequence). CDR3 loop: CASSRGVPTNEKLFF. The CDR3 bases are TGTGCCAGTAGTAGGGGGGTTCCAACTAATGAAAAACTGTTTTTT.

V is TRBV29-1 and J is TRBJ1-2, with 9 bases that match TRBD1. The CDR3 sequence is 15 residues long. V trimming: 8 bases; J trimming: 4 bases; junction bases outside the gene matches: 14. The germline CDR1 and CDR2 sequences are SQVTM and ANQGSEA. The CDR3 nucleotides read TGCAGCACAAACCACGGGACAGGGCTTGGCTATGGCTACACCTTC. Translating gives CSTNHGTGLGYGYTF.

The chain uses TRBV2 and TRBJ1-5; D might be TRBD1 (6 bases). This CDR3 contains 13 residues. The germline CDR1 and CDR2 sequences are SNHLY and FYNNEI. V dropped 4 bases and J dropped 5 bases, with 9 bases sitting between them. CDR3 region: CASSGQDYQPQHF. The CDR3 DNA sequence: TGTGCCAGCAGTGGACAGGACTATCAGCCCCAGCATTTT.

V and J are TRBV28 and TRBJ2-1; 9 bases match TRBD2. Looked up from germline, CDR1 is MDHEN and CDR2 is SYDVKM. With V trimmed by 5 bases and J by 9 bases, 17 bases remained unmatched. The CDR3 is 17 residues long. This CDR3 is CASSPLVRREGVGEQFF. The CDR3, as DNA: TGTGCCAGCAGTCCCCTGGTCCGGCGGGAGGGAGTTGGTGAGCAGTTCTTC.

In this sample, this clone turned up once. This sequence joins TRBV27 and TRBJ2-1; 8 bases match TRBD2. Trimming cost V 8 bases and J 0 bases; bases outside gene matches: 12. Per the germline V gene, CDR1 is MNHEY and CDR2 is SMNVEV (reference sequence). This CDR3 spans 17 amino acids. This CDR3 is CASLALAGRASYNEQFF. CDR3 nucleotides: TGTGCCAGCCTAGCCCTAGCGGGCAGAGCCTCCTACAATGAGCAGTTCTTC.

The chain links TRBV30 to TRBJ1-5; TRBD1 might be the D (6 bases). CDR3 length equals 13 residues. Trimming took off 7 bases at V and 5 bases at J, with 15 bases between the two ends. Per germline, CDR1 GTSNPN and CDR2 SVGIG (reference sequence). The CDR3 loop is CASKGGGDQPQHF. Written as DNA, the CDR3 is TGTGCCTCCAAAGGAGGGGGGGATCAGCCCCAGCATTTT.

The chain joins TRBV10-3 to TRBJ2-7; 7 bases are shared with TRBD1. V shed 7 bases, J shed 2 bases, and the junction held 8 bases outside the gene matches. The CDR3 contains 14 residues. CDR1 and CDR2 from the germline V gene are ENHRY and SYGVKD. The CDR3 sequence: CAINDRDIAYEQYF. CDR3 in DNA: TGTGCCATCAACGACAGGGATATAGCCTACGAGCAGTACTTC.

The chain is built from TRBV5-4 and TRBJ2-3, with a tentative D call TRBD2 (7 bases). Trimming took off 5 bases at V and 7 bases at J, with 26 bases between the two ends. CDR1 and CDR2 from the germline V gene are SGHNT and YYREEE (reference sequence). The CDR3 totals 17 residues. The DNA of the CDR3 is TGTGCCAGCAGTTTGCCGGGCGGGAGCTTTGGGGGCAATACGCAGTATTTT. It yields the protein CASSLPGGSFGGNTQYF.

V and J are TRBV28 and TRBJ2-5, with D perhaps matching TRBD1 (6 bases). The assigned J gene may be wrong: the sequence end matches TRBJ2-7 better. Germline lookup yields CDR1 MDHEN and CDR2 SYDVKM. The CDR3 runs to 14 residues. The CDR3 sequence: CASSFRGQNYEQYF. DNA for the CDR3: TGTGCCAGCAGTTTCAGAGGACAGAACTACGAGCAGTACTTC.

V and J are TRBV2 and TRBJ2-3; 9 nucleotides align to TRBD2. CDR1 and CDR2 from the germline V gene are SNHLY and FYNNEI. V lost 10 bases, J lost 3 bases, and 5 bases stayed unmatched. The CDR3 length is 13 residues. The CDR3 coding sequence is TGTGCCATTACCGCGGGAGGGACAGATACGCAGTATTTT. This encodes CAITAGGTDTQYF.

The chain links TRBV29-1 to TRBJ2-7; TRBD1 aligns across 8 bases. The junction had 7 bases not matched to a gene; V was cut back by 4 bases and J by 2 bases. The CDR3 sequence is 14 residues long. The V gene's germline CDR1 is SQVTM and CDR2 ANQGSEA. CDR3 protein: CSVAPDRVTYEQYF. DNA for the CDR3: TGCAGCGTTGCTCCGGACAGGGTGACCTACGAGCAGTACTTC.

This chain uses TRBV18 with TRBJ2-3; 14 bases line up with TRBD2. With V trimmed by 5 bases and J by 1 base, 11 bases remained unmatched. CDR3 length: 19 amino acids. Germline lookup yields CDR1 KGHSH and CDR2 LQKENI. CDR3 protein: CASSTLGLAGAGGTDTQYF. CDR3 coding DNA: TGTGCCAGCTCAACTCTGGGACTAGCGGGAGCGGGAGGCACAGATACGCAGTATTTT.

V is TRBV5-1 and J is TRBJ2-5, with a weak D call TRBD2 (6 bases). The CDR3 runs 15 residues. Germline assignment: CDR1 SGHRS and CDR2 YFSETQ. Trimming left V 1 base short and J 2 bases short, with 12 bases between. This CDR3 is CASSLPVAEQETQYF. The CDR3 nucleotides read TGCGCCAGCAGCTTGCCGGTAGCGGAACAAGAGACCCAGTACTTC.

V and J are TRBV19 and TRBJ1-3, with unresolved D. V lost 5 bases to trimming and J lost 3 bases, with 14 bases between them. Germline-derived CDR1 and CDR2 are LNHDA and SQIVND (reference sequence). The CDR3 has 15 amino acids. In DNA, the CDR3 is TGTGCCAGTAGTGCCCTAGCCGGGTTTGGAAACACCATATATTTT. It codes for CASSALAGFGNTIYF.

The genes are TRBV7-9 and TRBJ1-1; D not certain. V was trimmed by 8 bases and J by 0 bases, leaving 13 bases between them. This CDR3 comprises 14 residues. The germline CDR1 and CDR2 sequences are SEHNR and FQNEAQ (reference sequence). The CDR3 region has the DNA TGTGCCAGCCCCCCGAACAACCTGAACACTGAAGCTTTCTTT. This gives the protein CASPPNNLNTEAFF. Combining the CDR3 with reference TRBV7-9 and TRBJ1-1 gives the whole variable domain DTGVSQNPRHKITKRGQNVTFRCDPISEHNRLYWYRQTLGQGPEFLTYFQNEAQLEKSRLLSDRFSAERPKGSFSTLEIQRTEQGDSAMYLCASPPNNLNTEAFFGQGTRLTVV.

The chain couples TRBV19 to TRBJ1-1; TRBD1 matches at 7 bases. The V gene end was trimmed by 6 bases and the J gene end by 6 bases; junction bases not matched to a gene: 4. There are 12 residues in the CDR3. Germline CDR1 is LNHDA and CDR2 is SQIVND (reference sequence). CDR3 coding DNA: TGTGCCAGTAGCAAGGGGGCAGCTGAAGCTTTCTTT. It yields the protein CASSKGAAEAFF.

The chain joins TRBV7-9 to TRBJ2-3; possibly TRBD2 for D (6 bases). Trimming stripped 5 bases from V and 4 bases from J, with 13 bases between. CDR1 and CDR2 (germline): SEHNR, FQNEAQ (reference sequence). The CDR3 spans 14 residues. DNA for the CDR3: TGTGCCAGCAGCCTTCCAGCGGGCGCAGATACGCAGTATTTT. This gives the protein CASSLPAGADTQYF.

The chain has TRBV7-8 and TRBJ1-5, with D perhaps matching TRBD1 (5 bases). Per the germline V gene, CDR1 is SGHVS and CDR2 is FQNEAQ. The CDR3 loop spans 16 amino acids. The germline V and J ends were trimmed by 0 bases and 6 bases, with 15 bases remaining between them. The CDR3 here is CASSLAPRERGQPQHF. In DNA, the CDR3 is TGTGCCAGCAGCTTAGCGCCTCGGGAGAGGGGTCAGCCCCAGCATTTT. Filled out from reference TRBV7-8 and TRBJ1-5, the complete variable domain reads GAGVSQSPRYKVAKRGQDVALRCDPISGHVSLFWYQQALGQGPEFLTYFQNEAQLDKSGLPSDRFFAERPEGSVSTLKIQRTQQEDSAVYLCASSLAPRERGQPQHFGDGTRLSIL.

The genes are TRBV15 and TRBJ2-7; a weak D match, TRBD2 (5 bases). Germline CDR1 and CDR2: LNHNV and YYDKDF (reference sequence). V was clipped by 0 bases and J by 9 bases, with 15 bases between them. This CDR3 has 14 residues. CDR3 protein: CATSRDRVASVQYF. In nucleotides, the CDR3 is TGTGCCACCAGCAGAGATCGGGTAGCGTCAGTGCAGTACTTC.

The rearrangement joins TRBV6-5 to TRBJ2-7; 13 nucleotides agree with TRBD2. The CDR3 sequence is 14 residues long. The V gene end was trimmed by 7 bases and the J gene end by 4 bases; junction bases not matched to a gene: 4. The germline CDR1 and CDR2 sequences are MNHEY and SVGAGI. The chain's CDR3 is CASTRTSGSYEQYF. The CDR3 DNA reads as TGTGCCAGCACCCGGACTAGCGGGAGTTACGAGCAGTACTTC.

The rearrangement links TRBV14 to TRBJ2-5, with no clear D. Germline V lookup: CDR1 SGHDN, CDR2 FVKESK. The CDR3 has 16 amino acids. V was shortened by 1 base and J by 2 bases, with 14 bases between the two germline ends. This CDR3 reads CASSQGARIVQETQYF. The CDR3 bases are TGTGCCAGCAGCCAAGGGGCCCGAATCGTTCAAGAGACCCAGTACTTC. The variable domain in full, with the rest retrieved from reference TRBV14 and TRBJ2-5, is EAGVTQFPSHSVIEKGQTVTLRCDPISGHDNLYWYRRVMGKEIKFLLHFVKESKQDESGMPNNRFLAERTGGTYSTLKVQPAELEDSGVYFCASSQGARIVQETQYFGPGTRLLVL.